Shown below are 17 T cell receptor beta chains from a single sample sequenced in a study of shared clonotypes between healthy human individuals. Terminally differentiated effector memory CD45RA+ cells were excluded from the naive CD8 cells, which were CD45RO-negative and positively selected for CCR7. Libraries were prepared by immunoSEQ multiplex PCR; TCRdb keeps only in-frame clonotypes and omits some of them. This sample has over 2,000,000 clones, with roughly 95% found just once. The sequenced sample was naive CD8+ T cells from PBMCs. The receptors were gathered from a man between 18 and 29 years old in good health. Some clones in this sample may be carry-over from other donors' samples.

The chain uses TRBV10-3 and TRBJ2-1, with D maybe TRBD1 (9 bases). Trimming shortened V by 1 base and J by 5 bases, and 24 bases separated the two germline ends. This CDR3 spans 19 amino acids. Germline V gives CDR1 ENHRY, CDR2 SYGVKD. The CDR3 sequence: CAISELLGTGSGRDNEQFF. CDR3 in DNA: TGTGCCATCAGTGAGTTATTGGGGACAGGGAGCGGGAGAGACAATGAGCAGTTCTTC.

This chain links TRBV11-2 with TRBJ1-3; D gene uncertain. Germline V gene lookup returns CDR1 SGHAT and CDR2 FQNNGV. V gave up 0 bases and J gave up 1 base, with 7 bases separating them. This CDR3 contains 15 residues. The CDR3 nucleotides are TGTGCCAGCAGCTTAGATCTGCCTTCTGGAAACACCATATATTTT. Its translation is CASSLDLPSGNTIYF.

In nucleotides, the CDR3 is TGCGCCAGCAGCAAGGGAGATGGGGACCACGAGCAGTACTTC. It yields the protein CASSKGDGDHEQYF. The chain is built from TRBV4-1 and TRBJ2-7; D might be TRBD1 or TRBD2, each matching 5 bases. This CDR3 comprises 14 residues. Per the germline V gene, CDR1 is MGHRA and CDR2 is YSYEKL. Trimming pared 5 bases from V and 5 bases from J, leaving 16 bases between.

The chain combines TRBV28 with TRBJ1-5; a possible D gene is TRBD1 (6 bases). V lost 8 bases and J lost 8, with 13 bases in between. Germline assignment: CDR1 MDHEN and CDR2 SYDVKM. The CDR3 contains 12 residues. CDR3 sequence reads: CASSKPGEPQHF. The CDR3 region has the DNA TGTGCCAGCTCCAAGCCAGGGGAGCCCCAGCATTTT.

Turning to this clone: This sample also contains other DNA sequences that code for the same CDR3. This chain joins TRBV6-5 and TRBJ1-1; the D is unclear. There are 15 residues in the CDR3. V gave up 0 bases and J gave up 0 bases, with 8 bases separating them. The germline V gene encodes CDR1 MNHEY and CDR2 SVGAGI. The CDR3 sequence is CASSYSRGLNTEAFF. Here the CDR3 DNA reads TGTGCCAGCAGTTACTCGCGCGGGTTGAACACTGAAGCTTTCTTT.

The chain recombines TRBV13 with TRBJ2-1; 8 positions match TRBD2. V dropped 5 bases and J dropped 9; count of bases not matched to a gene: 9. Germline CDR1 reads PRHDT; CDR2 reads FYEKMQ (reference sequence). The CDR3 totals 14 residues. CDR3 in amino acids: CASSPQTSEIEQFF. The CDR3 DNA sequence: TGTGCCAGCAGCCCCCAGACTAGCGAGATTGAGCAGTTCTTC.

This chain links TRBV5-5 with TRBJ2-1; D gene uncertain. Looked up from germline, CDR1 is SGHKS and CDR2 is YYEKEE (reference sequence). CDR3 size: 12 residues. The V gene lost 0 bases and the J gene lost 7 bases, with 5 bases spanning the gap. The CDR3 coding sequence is TGTGCCAGCAGCTTGGTGGTAAATGAGCAGTTCTTC. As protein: CASSLVVNEQFF.

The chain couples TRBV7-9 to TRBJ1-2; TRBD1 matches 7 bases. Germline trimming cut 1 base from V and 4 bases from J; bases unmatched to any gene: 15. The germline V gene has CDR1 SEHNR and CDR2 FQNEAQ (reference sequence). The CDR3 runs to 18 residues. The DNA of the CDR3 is TGTGCCAGCAGCTTAGTCCGAGGGAGACAGGGTCGCGTCTATGGCTACACCTTC. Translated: CASSLVRGRQGRVYGYTF.

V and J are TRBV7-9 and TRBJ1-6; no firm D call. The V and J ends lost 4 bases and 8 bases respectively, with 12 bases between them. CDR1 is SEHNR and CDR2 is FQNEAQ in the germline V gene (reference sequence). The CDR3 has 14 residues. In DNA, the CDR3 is TGTGCCAGCAGCTCACTCGACCGCGATTCACCCCTCCACTTT. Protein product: CASSSLDRDSPLHF.

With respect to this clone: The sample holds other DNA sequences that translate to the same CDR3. CDR3 bases: TGCAGTGCTAGAACTACCGGGGAGCTGTTTTTT. Translation: CSARTTGELFF. The gene calls are TRBV20-1 and TRBJ2-2; no firm D call. Per the germline V gene, CDR1 is DFQATT and CDR2 is SNEGSKA (reference sequence). V gave up 2 bases and J gave up 5 bases, with 3 bases separating them. The CDR3 spans 11 residues.

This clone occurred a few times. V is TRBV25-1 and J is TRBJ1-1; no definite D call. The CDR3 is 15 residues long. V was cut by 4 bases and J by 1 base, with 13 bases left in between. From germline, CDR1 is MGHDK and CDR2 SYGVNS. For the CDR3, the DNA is TGTGCCAGCAGTGTCTTCGGGGTAGAGAACACTGAAGCTTTCTTT. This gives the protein CASSVFGVENTEAFF.

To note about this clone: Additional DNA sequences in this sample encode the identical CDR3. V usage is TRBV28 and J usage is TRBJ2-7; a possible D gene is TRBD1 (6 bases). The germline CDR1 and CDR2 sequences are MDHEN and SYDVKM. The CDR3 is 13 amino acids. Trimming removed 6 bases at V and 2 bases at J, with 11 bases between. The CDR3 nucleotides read TGTGCCAGCAGACGCACAGGGACCTACGAGCAGTACTTC. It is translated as CASRRTGTYEQYF.

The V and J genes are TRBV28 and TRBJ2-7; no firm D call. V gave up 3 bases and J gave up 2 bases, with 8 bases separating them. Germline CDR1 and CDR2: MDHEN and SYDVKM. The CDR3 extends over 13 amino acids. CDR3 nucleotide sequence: TGTGCCAGCAGTTTGGCTAGTACCTACGAGCAGTACTTC. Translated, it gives CASSLASTYEQYF. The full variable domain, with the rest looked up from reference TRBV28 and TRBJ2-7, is DVKVTQSSRYLVKRTGEKVFLECVQDMDHENMFWYRQDPGLGLRLIYFSYDVKMKEKGDIPEGYSVSREKKERFSLILESASTNQTSMYLCASSLASTYEQYFGPGTRLTVT.

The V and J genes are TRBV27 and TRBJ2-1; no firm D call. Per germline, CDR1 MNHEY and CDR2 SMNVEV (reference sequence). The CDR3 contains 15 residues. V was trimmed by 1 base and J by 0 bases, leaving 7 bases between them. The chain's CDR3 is CASSLFRSSYNEQFF. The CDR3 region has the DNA TGTGCCAGCAGTTTATTTCGGAGCTCCTACAATGAGCAGTTCTTC.

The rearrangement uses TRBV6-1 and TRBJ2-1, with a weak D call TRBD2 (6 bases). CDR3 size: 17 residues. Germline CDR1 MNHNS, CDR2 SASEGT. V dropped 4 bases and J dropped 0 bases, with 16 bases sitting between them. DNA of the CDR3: TGTGCCAGCAGTGCTTCCCCTTTAGCGGTCTCCTACAATGAGCAGTTCTTC. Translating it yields CASSASPLAVSYNEQFF.

CDR3: CASSTGLAGNRQQYF. CDR3 DNA sequence: TGTGCCAGTAGTACTGGACTAGCGGGAAACAGACAGCAGTACTTC. The chain links TRBV19 to TRBJ2-7, with TRBD2 identical over 12 bases. J gave up 8 bases and V 4 bases, and 9 bases lay outside the gene matches. Germline V gene sequence: CDR1 LNHDA, CDR2 SQIVND (reference sequence). The CDR3 loop spans 15 amino acids.

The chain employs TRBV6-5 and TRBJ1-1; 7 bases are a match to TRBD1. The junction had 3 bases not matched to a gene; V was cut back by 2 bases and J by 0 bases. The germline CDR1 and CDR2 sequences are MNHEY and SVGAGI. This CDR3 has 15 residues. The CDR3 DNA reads TGTGCCAGCAGTTACGGAGGGGGCGTGAACACTGAAGCTTTCTTT. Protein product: CASSYGGGVNTEAFF.